The present T cell receptor beta chain was sequenced within a study of blood T cell repertoires in COVID-19. Study as a whole: The cDNA or gDNA used as material had been derived from T cells, B-cell-depleted T cells, or PBMCs.

The CDR3 sequence is 16 residues long. Germline CDR1 SGDLS, CDR2 YYNGEE. The ends lost 0 bases at V and 7 bases at J; junction bases unmatched: 6. Libraries were prepared by immunoSEQ multiplex PCR; TCRdb keeps only in-frame clonotypes and omits some of them. This sample has around 150,000 clones, with 84% found just once. In its sample, this clone was seen a few times. The TCR comes from a human donor in a cohort sampled during active COVID-19. V gene TRBV9 combines with J gene TRBJ2-2, with 10 bases fitting TRBD2. The sequenced material came from peripheral blood. The CDR3 reads CASSVGAGGPLGELFF. The CDR3, as DNA: TGTGCCAGCAGCGTAGGAGCGGGGGGGCCGCTCGGGGAGCTGTTTTTT.